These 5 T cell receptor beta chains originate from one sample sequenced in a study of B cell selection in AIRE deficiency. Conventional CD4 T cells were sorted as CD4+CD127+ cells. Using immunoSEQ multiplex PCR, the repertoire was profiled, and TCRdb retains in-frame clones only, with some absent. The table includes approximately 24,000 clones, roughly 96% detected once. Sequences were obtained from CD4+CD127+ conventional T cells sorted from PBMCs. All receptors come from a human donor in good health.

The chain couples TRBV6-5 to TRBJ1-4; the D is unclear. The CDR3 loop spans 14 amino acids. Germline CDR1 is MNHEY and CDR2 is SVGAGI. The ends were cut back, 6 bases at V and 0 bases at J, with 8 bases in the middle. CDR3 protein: CASSYTATNEKLFF. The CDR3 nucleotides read TGTGCCAGCAGCTACACCGCAACTAATGAAAAACTGTTTTTT.

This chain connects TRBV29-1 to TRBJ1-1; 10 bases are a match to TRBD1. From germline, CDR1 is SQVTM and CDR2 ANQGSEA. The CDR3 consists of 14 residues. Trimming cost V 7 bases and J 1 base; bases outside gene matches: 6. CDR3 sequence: CSADRGQGNTEAFF. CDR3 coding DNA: TGCAGCGCTGACAGGGGGCAGGGGAACACTGAAGCTTTCTTT.

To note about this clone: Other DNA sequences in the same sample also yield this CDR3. In nucleotides, the CDR3 is TGTGCCAGCAGCACGGGACTACCTCACTACGAGCAGTACTTC. It codes for CASSTGLPHYEQYF. The chain uses TRBV7-9 and TRBJ2-7; TRBD2 matches 7 bases. The J segment lost 3 bases and the V segment lost 5 bases, leaving 7 bases of the junction unmatched. The CDR3 totals 14 residues. Germline V gives CDR1 SEHNR, CDR2 FQNEAQ (reference sequence).

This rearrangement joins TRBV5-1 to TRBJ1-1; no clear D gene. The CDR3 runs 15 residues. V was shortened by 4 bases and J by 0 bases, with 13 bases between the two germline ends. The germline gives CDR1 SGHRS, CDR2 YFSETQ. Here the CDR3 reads CASSRQVEMNTEAFF. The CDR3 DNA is TGCGCCAGCAGCCGTCAGGTGGAGATGAACACTGAAGCTTTCTTT.

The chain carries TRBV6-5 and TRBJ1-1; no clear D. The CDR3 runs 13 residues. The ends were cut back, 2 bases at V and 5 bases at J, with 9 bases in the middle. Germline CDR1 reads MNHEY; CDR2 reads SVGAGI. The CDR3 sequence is CASSYTRKTEAFF. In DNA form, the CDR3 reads TGTGCCAGCAGTTACACCAGAAAAACTGAAGCTTTCTTT.